These 4 T cell receptor beta chains originate from one sample sequenced in a study of blood T cell repertoires in COVID-19. Generated by immunoSEQ multiplex PCR, the TCRdb table keeps only in-frame clones and is missing some. The table includes about 300,000 clones, roughly 90% detected once. Sequencing was performed on PBMCs or T cells enriched from blood (not recorded which). The receptors shown here come from a woman aged 40 to 50 who had recovered from COVID-19.

V is TRBV30 and J is TRBJ2-1; TRBD2 might be the D (5 bases). This CDR3 region has 15 residues. V shed 0 bases and J shed 0 bases, with 9 bases lying between them. Germline CDR1 reads GTSNPN; CDR2 reads SVGIG (reference sequence). CDR3 region: CAWSVDRGSYNEQFF. Written as DNA, the CDR3 is TGTGCCTGGAGTGTAGATCGGGGCTCCTACAATGAGCAGTTCTTC.

In its sample, this clone was seen a few times. The chain combines TRBV4-3 with TRBJ2-7; D is uncertain. Germline V gives CDR1 LGHNA, CDR2 YSLEER. The V and J ends lost 3 bases and 0 bases respectively, with 9 bases between them. This CDR3 spans 14 amino acids. The CDR3 loop is CASSHSRVSYEQYF. In DNA, the CDR3 is TGCGCCAGCAGCCACTCCCGGGTCTCCTACGAGCAGTACTTC.

The count of this clone is one. J is TRBJ1-1 and V is TRBV18; TRBD1 matches at 9 bases. The length of the CDR3 is 15 residues. CDR1 is KGHSH and CDR2 is LQKENI in the germline V gene. Losses at the gene ends were 3 bases for V and 4 bases for J; bases not matched to a gene: 6. In DNA, the CDR3 is TGTGCCAGCTCACCGTCGACAGGGGGGCGCACTGAAGCTTTCTTT. Protein product: CASSPSTGGRTEAFF.

The V gene is TRBV5-1, the J gene TRBJ2-7; 8 bases align to TRBD1. The CDR3 is 15 residues long. J gave up 0 bases and V 0 bases, and 2 bases lay outside the gene matches. Per the germline V gene, CDR1 is SGHRS and CDR2 is YFSETQ. The CDR3 coding sequence is TGCGCCAGCAGCTTGGCGGGGACAGGCTCCTACGAGCAGTACTTC. It translates to CASSLAGTGSYEQYF.